This is a list of T cell receptor beta chains from one sample in a study of shared clonotypes between healthy human individuals. Clones were sequenced by immunoSEQ multiplex PCR, and TCRdb holds only the in-frame ones, with some missing. Of around 510,000 clones detected, roughly 72% appear once; the ten largest clones hold about 11%. Material for sequencing was PBMCs. These receptors were taken from a woman aged 40 to 49 in good health. Some clones in this sample may be carry-over from other donors' samples. Both conserved end residues are part of each CDR3. The D gene is left open where the match is weak. Size values are once, few and many counts, or a class for expanded clones, and some rows have none.

clone_size	d_call	cdr3_length	j_call	v_call	cdr3_aa	cdr3_nt
.	.	13	TRBJ2-1	TRBV5-1	CASSPDTYNEQFF	TGCGCCAGCAGCCCGGACACCTACAATGAGCAGTTCTTC
.	.	15	TRBJ1-3	TRBV28	CASSPPRGGRNTIYF	TGTGCCAGCAGTCCGCCCCGGGGCGGGAGAAACACCATATATTTT
once	.	13	TRBJ2-7	TRBV29-1	CSVVGVSGVEQYF	TGCAGCGTCGTAGGGGTATCCGGAGTCGAGCAGTACTTC
.	.	12	TRBJ1-2	TRBV4-1	CASRPVVGGYTF	TGCGCCAGCAGACCTGTCGTCGGTGGCTACACCTTC
.	TRBD1	12	TRBJ2-1	TRBV29-1	CSRQGPGNEQFF	TGCAGCCGACAGGGCCCTGGGAATGAGCAGTTCTTC
.	.	13	TRBJ1-5	TRBV30	CAWSVGDSQSQHF	TGTGCCTGGAGTGTGGGGGATTCTCAGTCCCAGCATTTT
.	.	13	TRBJ2-1	TRBV29-1	CSVVLRTLNEQFF	TGCAGCGTTGTGCTGCGGACTCTCAATGAGCAGTTCTTC
.	.	14	TRBJ1-4	TRBV11-2	CASSLRGVGEKLFF	TGTGCCAGCAGCTTGAGGGGTGTCGGTGAAAAACTGTTTTTT
.	.	15	TRBJ2-2	TRBV2	CASSRSALVAGELFF	TGTGCCAGCAGTAGGTCGGCACTAGTCGCCGGGGAGCTGTTTTTT
.	.	15	TRBJ2-7	TRBV19	CASQKGTGSSYEQYF	TGTGCCAGCCAAAAGGGGACTGGGAGCTCCTACGAGCAGTACTTC
.	.	16	TRBJ2-3	TRBV9	CASSVEASSLTDTQYF	TGTGCCAGCAGCGTAGAGGCTAGCTCCCTCACAGATACGCAGTATTTT
.	.	14	TRBJ2-3	TRBV7-9	CASSLEANGDTQYF	TGTGCCAGCAGCTTAGAGGCGAATGGAGATACGCAGTATTTT
many	.	15	TRBJ1-5	TRBV4-2	CASSQDAGGHQPQHF	TGTGCCAGCAGCCAAGATGCGGGGGGGCATCAGCCCCAGCATTTT
few	TRBD2	14	TRBJ2-5	TRBV6-1	CASSVSGGQETQYF	TGTGCCAGCAGTGTTAGCGGGGGCCAAGAGACCCAGTACTTC
once	.	13	TRBJ2-5	TRBV11-2	CASSLGTQETQYF	TGTGCCAGCAGCTTAGGAACACAAGAGACCCAGTACTTC
.	TRBD1	15	TRBJ1-3	TRBV4-3	CASSQDPTGGNTIYF	TGCGCCAGCAGCCAAGATCCGACAGGGGGAAACACCATATATTTT
.	TRBD2	16	TRBJ2-1	TRBV7-3	CASSLSGTSGTYEQFF	TGTGCCAGCAGCTTGAGCGGAACTAGCGGGACCTATGAGCAGTTCTTC
.	.	18	TRBJ2-3	TRBV14	CASSQDGRGFYSTDTQYF	TGTGCCAGCAGCCAAGATGGAAGGGGTTTCTATAGCACAGATACGCAGTATTTT
.	.	18	TRBJ2-2	TRBV7-2	CASSLRRLGHANTGELFF	TGTGCCAGCAGCCTGCGCCGGTTGGGACACGCGAACACCGGGGAGCTGTTTTTT
.	TRBD2	15	TRBJ2-1	TRBV6-6	CASRSGTSYINEQFF	TGTGCCAGCAGATCCGGGACTAGCTATATCAATGAGCAGTTCTTC
.	.	15	TRBJ2-2	TRBV19	CASSLPRRGTGELFF	TGTGCCAGTAGTCTCCCGAGGAGAGGCACCGGGGAGCTGTTTTTT
.	.	16	TRBJ2-5	TRBV11-2	CASSSPDRGGGETQYF	TGTGCCAGCAGCTCCCCCGACAGGGGCGGGGGAGAGACCCAGTACTTC
.	.	13	TRBJ1-1	TRBV2	CASRLDVYTEAFF	TGTGCCAGCAGGTTGGACGTCTACACTGAAGCTTTCTTT
.	.	13	TRBJ2-5	TRBV4-1	CASSQVHTETQYF	TGCGCCAGCAGCCAAGTTCACACGGAGACCCAGTACTTC